The 13 T cell receptor beta chains below all came from one sample that was sequenced in a study of technical replicates of blood from four donors. Method: immunoSEQ multiplex PCR; TCRdb's copy keeps in-frame clones and lacks some. The sample yields 60,000 to 80,000 clones, around nine tenths seen once. The source material was PBMCs. These receptors were taken from a human donor in good health. Some clones in this sample may be carry-over from other donors' samples.

The chain carries TRBV10-3 and TRBJ2-2, with D maybe TRBD1 (6 bases). V was pared by 6 bases and J by 6 bases, with 20 bases between. In germline, CDR1 is ENHRY, CDR2 SYGVKD. This CDR3 contains 16 residues. The CDR3: CAIRKSRQGNPGELFF. CDR3 nucleotides: TGTGCCATCAGGAAATCCAGGCAGGGGAATCCCGGGGAGCTGTTTTTT.

The chain uses TRBV2 and TRBJ2-5; 8 bases are a match to TRBD1. V was clipped by 4 bases and J by 9 bases; unmatched bases: 13. CDR3 length: 15 amino acids. Germline CDR1 reads SNHLY; CDR2 reads FYNNEI. DNA of the CDR3: TGTGCCAGCAGTGGACGACAGGGGCCCGTATGGGCCCAGTACTTC. The encoded protein is CASSGRQGPVWAQYF. Together with reference TRBV2 and TRBJ2-5, the CDR3 gives the full variable domain: EPEVTQTPSHQVTQMGQEVILRCVPISNHLYFYWYRQILGQKVEFLVSFYNNEISEKSEIFDDQFSVERPDGSNFTLKIRSTKLEDSAMYFCASSGRQGPVWAQYFGPGTRLLVL.

The chain links TRBV6-5 to TRBJ2-7; D might be TRBD1 (5 bases). Trimming stripped 4 bases from V and 7 bases from J, with 14 bases between. The germline V gene encodes CDR1 MNHEY and CDR2 SVGAGI. This CDR3 spans 13 amino acids. CDR3 loop: CASSSSDNSEQYF. CDR3 nucleotides: TGTGCCAGCAGTTCCTCGGACAATTCGGAGCAGTACTTC.

The J gene is TRBJ2-1, the V gene TRBV19; TRBD2 agrees at 9 bases. From germline, CDR1 is LNHDA and CDR2 SQIVND (reference sequence). This CDR3 comprises 15 residues. The V gene end was trimmed by 3 bases and the J gene end by 0 bases; junction bases not matched to a gene: 0. CDR3 loop: CASSISGSSYNEQFF. Written as DNA, the CDR3 is TGTGCCAGTAGTATTAGCGGGAGCTCCTACAATGAGCAGTTCTTC.

The chain is built from TRBV4-2 and TRBJ2-4, with D possibly TRBD2 on 6 matching bases. The CDR3 runs to 12 residues. Looked up from germline, CDR1 is LGHNA and CDR2 is YNFKEQ. Deletions cut 0 bases from V and 15 bases from J, with 12 bases between. As DNA, the CDR3 is TGTGCCAGCAGCCAAGAGGGCACTAGCTTGTACTTC. Its protein is CASSQEGTSLYF.

This chain connects TRBV13 to TRBJ2-2; D may be TRBD2 (5 bases). Germline V CDR1 and CDR2: PRHDT, FYEKMQ (reference sequence). V was clipped by 4 bases and J by 4 bases, with 16 bases between them. The CDR3 sequence is 16 residues long. CDR3 amino acids: CASSSLLGVRTGELFF. CDR3 nucleotide sequence: TGTGCCAGCAGCTCCCTGTTGGGAGTGCGCACCGGGGAGCTGTTTTTT. Full variable domain (missing parts from reference TRBV13 and TRBJ2-2): AAGVIQSPRHLIKEKRETATLKCYPIPRHDTVYWYQQGPGQDPQFLISFYEKMQSDKGSIPDRFSAQQFSDYHSELNMSSLELGDSALYFCASSSLLGVRTGELFFGEGSRLTVL.

This clone occurred a few times. This sequence joins TRBV27 and TRBJ1-2, with a weak D call TRBD1 (6 bases). With 5 bases removed from V and 4 bases from J, the gap between germline ends came to 44 bases. The germline V gene has CDR1 MNHEY and CDR2 SMNVEV (reference sequence). This CDR3 spans 24 amino acids. For the CDR3, the DNA is TGTGCCAGCAGTAAAACTCTATGGACAGCACCTCTTCCTCCTCCGAGCCAAACCCTCTATGGCTACACCTTC. It yields the protein CASSKTLWTAPLPPPSQTLYGYTF.

The CDR3 reads CASSQVGGTAYQPQHF. The DNA for the CDR3 is TGCGCCAGCAGCCAAGTTGGAGGGACAGCCTATCAGCCCCAGCATTTT. The rearrangement uses TRBV4-1 and TRBJ1-5, with 7 bases that match TRBD1. With 1 base clipped from V and 5 bases from J, the junction kept 8 bases outside the gene matches. This CDR3 comprises 16 residues. CDR1 MGHRA and CDR2 YSYEKL come from the germline V gene.

The CDR3 spells CAWSVGFLAAQETQYF. The CDR3 coding sequence is TGTGCCTGGAGTGTGGGGTTTTTAGCGGCCCAAGAGACCCAGTACTTC. The chain employs TRBV30 and TRBJ2-5; tentative D call: TRBD2 (6 bases). CDR1 and CDR2 from the germline V gene are GTSNPN and SVGIG (reference sequence). This CDR3 has 16 amino acids. The ends were cut back, 0 bases at V and 1 base at J, with 15 bases in the middle.

V gene TRBV7-3 combines with J gene TRBJ2-1, with D possibly TRBD2 on 5 matching bases. The germline V gene encodes CDR1 SGHTA and CDR2 FQGTGA. V lost 1 base, J lost 9 bases, and 10 bases lay in between. The CDR3 contains 13 residues. This chain's CDR3 is CASSLNRDPEQFF. As DNA, the CDR3 is TGTGCCAGCAGCTTAAATCGGGATCCTGAGCAGTTCTTC.

In nucleotides, the CDR3 is TGTGCCAGCAGCTCCACGGACAAGAACACTGAAGCTTTCTTT. It encodes CASSSTDKNTEAFF. The chain couples TRBV7-6 to TRBJ1-1, with a tentative D call TRBD1 (5 bases). Germline V gene data show CDR1 as SGHVS and CDR2 as FNYEAQ. The CDR3 spans 14 residues. The V end was cut by 4 bases, the J end by 1 base, with 10 bases between.

The chain links TRBV6-5 to TRBJ1-2, with D perhaps TRBD1 (5 bases). The ends were cut back, 4 bases at V and 2 bases at J, with 8 bases in the middle. The CDR3 is made up of 13 amino acids. Germline V gene lookup returns CDR1 MNHEY and CDR2 SVGAGI. CDR3 in amino acids: CASSSRANYGYTF. The CDR3 DNA follows: TGTGCCAGCAGTTCCAGGGCGAACTATGGCTACACCTTC.

This chain uses TRBV7-2 with TRBJ2-1; TRBD2 agrees at 8 bases. Losses at the gene ends were 0 bases for V and 3 bases for J; bases not matched to a gene: 10. The CDR3 runs to 18 residues. Looked up from germline, CDR1 is SGHTA and CDR2 is FQGNSA. CDR3 bases: TGTGCCAGCAGCTTAGCGGGACTAGGCGGTGGGGTCTACAATGAGCAGTTCTTC. It yields the protein CASSLAGLGGGVYNEQFF.